This T cell receptor beta chain was profiled in a study of cytomegalovirus exposure and HLA in healthy donors. General study points: The study recorded 160 or so TCR beta chains that were cytomegalovirus-associated.

Of note for this clone: Its antigen is not identified.

Both 60 Vbeta primers and 13 Jbeta primers went into the PCR. TCRdb's table, derived via immunoSEQ multiplex PCR, lists solely in-frame clones and lacks some. The sample contains about 160,000 clones, over 60% of which appear only once. Germline V gene sequence: CDR1 SGHTA, CDR2 FQGTGA. This CDR3 contains 15 residues. The V and J ends lost 5 bases and 3 bases respectively, with 15 bases between them. The sequence was obtained from a woman aged 25 to 39 in good health and CMV-seronegative. The sample consisted of PBMCs. The rearrangement links TRBV7-3 to TRBJ2-3, with D maybe TRBD2 (5 bases). The CDR3 DNA is TGTGCCAGCAGCCTCCTAGGAGGCGTAACAGATACGCAGTATTTT. Translating it yields CASSLLGGVTDTQYF.